The source of this T cell receptor (beta chain) is a study of CD8 T cells in Susac syndrome. Turning to the study itself: Among sequenced Susac syndrome patients, 5 or 6 had active disease and about eight were in remission.

With random hexamers, reverse transcription was performed on about 0.45 to 1 ug of RNA. One entry per CDR3 protein, called by TCRdb with MiXCR from the immunoSEQ multiplex PCR reads. Of under 90,000 distinct CDR3 sequences listed, 85% to 95% are singletons. The CDR3 runs 13 residues. Germline CDR1 and CDR2: SSHAT and FNYEAQ (reference sequence). This clonotype was found once. At one boundary the junction diverges from the germline segment, which might be a read error. The chain carries TRBV7-7 and TRBJ2-2; D is uncertain. The sequenced material came from CD8+ T cells from PBMCs. This clonotype was obtained from a human donor with Susac syndrome. This CDR3 is CASSLVRTGELFF. The DNA of the CDR3 is TGTGCTAGCAGCTTAGTGAGAACCGGGGAGCTGTTTTTT.